The rows below give T cell receptor beta chains drawn from one sample of a study of blood T cell repertoires in COVID-19. This table comes from immunoSEQ multiplex PCR, and its TCRdb copy is limited to in-frame clones, with some not included. Counted here are approximately 320,000 clones, about 82% occurring once; the ten biggest clones make up around 7.2%. The specimen sequenced was peripheral blood. All receptors derive from a human donor in a cohort sampled during active COVID-19. The CDR3 runs from the conserved cysteine through the conserved F or W. A D gene is named only where the DNA matches it firmly. Rows give clone size only sometimes, using once, few, many, or a class for an expanded clone.

>TRBV28|-|-|TRBJ1-2
CASSDSRGGDSYGYTF
TGTGCCAGCAGTGACTCCCGGGGAGGGGATTCCTATGGCTACACCTTC
>TRBV18|-|-|TRBJ1-1
CASSPVERGTEAFF
TGTGCCAGCTCACCCGTGGAACGGGGAACTGAAGCTTTCTTT
>TRBV3-1/TRBV3-2|-|-|TRBJ2-6
CASSSYRDSGANVLTF
TGTGCCAGCAGCTCATACAGGGACTCTGGGGCCAACGTCCTGACTTTC
>TRBV3-1/TRBV3-2|-|-|TRBJ1-3
CASSQVTRGNTIYF
TGTGCCAGCAGCCAAGTGACCAGGGGAAACACCATATATTTT
>TRBV27|-|-|TRBJ1-5
CASSPSVGEEDQPQHF
TGTGCCAGCAGTCCCTCCGTGGGGGAGGAGGATCAGCCCCAGCATTTT
>TRBV3-1/TRBV3-2|TRBD2|once|TRBJ2-3
CASSQDEVSGGALDTQYF
TGTGCCAGCAGCCAAGATGAGGTTAGCGGGGGGGCCTTAGATACGCAGTATTTT
>TRBV6-5|-|-|TRBJ2-3
CASRGTLSTDTQYF
TGTGCCAGCAGGGGGACTCTGTCTACAGATACGCAGTATTTT
>TRBV24-1|-|-|TRBJ1-2
CATSDSMSADSNYGYTF
TGTGCCACCAGTGATTCTATGTCGGCGGACAGTAACTATGGCTACACCTTC
>TRBV29-1|TRBD1|-|TRBJ1-4
CSVATGTGEEKLFF
TGCAGCGTCGCAACCGGGACAGGGGAAGAAAAACTGTTTTTT
>TRBV30|-|once|TRBJ1-4
CAWGQEVSGKLFF
TGTGCCTGGGGGCAGGAGGTGTCGGGGAAACTGTTTTTT
>TRBV7-8|-|once|TRBJ2-1
CASRNERGYNEQFF
TGTGCCAGCAGAAATGAGAGGGGGTACAATGAGCAGTTCTTC
>TRBV10-3|TRBD2|-|TRBJ2-2
CAIDSGGGTGELFF
TGTGCCATCGATAGCGGGGGTGGCACCGGGGAGCTGTTTTTT
>TRBV18|-|-|TRBJ1-6
CASSPLGPDSPLHF
TGTGCCAGCTCACCCCTGGGGCCCGATTCACCCCTCCACTTT
>TRBV25-1|TRBD1|-|TRBJ2-7
CASSADRVKNEQYF
TGTGCCAGCAGTGCCGACAGGGTAAAGAACGAGCAGTACTTC
>TRBV6-5|-|-|TRBJ1-5
CASTRGGGQPQHF
TGTGCCAGCACCCGGGGAGGGGGGCAGCCCCAGCATTTT
>TRBV18|TRBD1|few|TRBJ1-1
CASSPTGQGNLGAFF
TGTGCCAGCTCACCAACCGGACAGGGTAATTTAGGAGCTTTCTTT
>TRBV5-4|-|many|TRBJ1-3
CASSLDRVNTIYF
TGTGCCAGCAGCTTGGACAGGGTCAACACCATATATTTT
>TRBV24-1|TRBD2|-|TRBJ2-3
CATRGLAGTDTQYF
TGTGCCACCCGCGGACTAGCCGGCACAGATACGCAGTATTTT
>TRBV18|TRBD1|many|TRBJ1-1
CASSEQGAQGTEAFF
TGTGCCAGCTCAGAACAGGGGGCGCAGGGTACTGAAGCTTTCTTT
>TRBV7-2|-|-|TRBJ1-5
CASSLYTAHGQPQHF
TGTGCCAGCAGCTTATACACAGCTCACGGTCAGCCCCAGCATTTT
>TRBV3-1/TRBV3-2|TRBD1|-|TRBJ2-5
CASSLGQGRETQYF
TGTGCCAGCAGCCTAGGACAGGGTAGGGAGACCCAGTACTTC
>TRBV9|-|-|TRBJ1-6
CASSLGQTNSPLHF
TGTGCCAGCAGCCTAGGACAGACGAATTCACCCCTCCACTTT
>TRBV2|-|-|TRBJ2-2
CASSVETANTGELFF
TGTGCCAGCAGTGTGGAGACAGCTAACACCGGGGAGCTGTTTTTT
>TRBV5-5|-|-|TRBJ2-3
CASSLGLSDTQYF
TGTGCCAGCAGTCTTGGGCTCTCAGATACGCAGTATTTT
>TRBV30|TRBD2|-|TRBJ2-2
CAWNPLAGGGELFF
TGTGCCTGGAACCCACTAGCGGGGGGCGGGGAGCTGTTTTTT
>TRBV5-1|TRBD1|-|TRBJ2-2
CASSLQGDTGELFF
TGCGCCAGCAGCTTACAGGGGGACACCGGGGAGCTGTTTTTT
>TRBV10-1|-|-|TRBJ2-3
CASSEAVPRDTQYF
TGCGCCAGCAGTGAGGCCGTTCCGCGGGATACGCAGTATTTT
>TRBV10-3|-|many|TRBJ1-1
CAISEAGIDTEAFF
TGTGCCATCAGTGAAGCAGGGATCGACACTGAAGCTTTCTTT
>TRBV28|-|-|TRBJ1-6
CASSFFNRLNSPLHF
TGTGCCAGCAGTTTTTTTAACAGGCTTAATTCACCCCTCCACTTT
>TRBV5-5|-|-|TRBJ1-2
CASSLGHTNYGYTF
TGTGCCAGCAGCTTGGGACACACTAACTATGGCTACACCTTC
>TRBV6-5|-|-|TRBJ1-4
CASRPVGGDEKLFF
TGTGCCAGCAGACCCGTCGGGGGTGATGAAAAACTGTTTTTT
>TRBV1|-|-|TRBJ1-4
CTSSQERGQGKGNEKLFF
TGCACCAGCAGCCAAGAAAGGGGACAGGGGAAGGGTAATGAAAAACTGTTTTTT
>TRBV29-1|-|-|TRBJ1-2
CSVEGARGYTF
TGCAGCGTTGAAGGGGCTCGGGGCTACACCTTC
>TRBV2|-|-|TRBJ1-5
CASSEDRRLNQPQHF
TGTGCCAGCAGTGAAGACCGCAGGTTAAATCAGCCCCAGCATTTT
>TRBV2|-|-|TRBJ1-2
CASSPRGPKANYGYTF
TGTGCCAGCAGCCCGCGCGGGCCGAAAGCTAACTATGGCTACACCTTC
>TRBV18|-|-|TRBJ1-1
CASSQAKTEAFF
TGTGCCAGCTCACAAGCCAAAACTGAAGCTTTCTTT
>TRBV12-3/TRBV12-4|-|-|TRBJ1-1
CASSTDFYTEAFF
TGTGCCAGCAGTACGGACTTCTACACTGAAGCTTTCTTT
>TRBV14|-|-|TRBJ2-7
CASSQERGHIYEQYF
TGTGCCAGCAGCCAAGAACGAGGACATATCTACGAGCAGTACTTC
>TRBV6-5|TRBD1|-|TRBJ2-7
CASSWTGGNEQYF
TGTGCCAGCAGTTGGACAGGGGGCAACGAGCAGTACTTC
>TRBV19|-|-|TRBJ1-2
CASSTSQGQGYGYTF
TGTGCCAGTAGTACGTCACAGGGTCAAGGGTATGGCTACACCTTC
>TRBV20-1|TRBD2|-|TRBJ2-7
CSASTRRTSDSYEQYF
TGCAGTGCTAGTACCCGAAGGACTAGCGACTCCTACGAGCAGTACTTC
>TRBV12-3/TRBV12-4|-|-|TRBJ1-1
CASSLVQSTEAFF
TGTGCCAGCAGTTTAGTACAGAGCACTGAAGCTTTCTTT
>TRBV20-1|-|-|TRBJ1-5
CSASAGNDQPQHF
TGCAGTGCTAGTGCCGGTAATGATCAGCCCCAGCATTTT
>TRBV30|TRBD1|-|TRBJ1-6
CAWSGGGQGRTPLHF
TGTGCCTGGAGTGGGGGCGGACAGGGCCGGACACCCCTCCACTTT
>TRBV3-1/TRBV3-2|TRBD2|-|TRBJ2-1
CASSQGRTSANNEQFF
TGTGCCAGCAGCCAGGGAAGGACTAGCGCCAACAATGAGCAGTTCTTC
>TRBV2|-|-|TRBJ1-5
CASSGGGGHSNQPQHF
TGTGCCAGCAGTGGAGGCGGGGGACATAGCAATCAGCCCCAGCATTTT
>TRBV6-5|-|-|TRBJ2-7
CASRSTSPEQYF
TGTGCCAGCAGGTCGACTAGTCCCGAGCAGTACTTC
>TRBV6-5|TRBD1|-|TRBJ1-5
CASSYSQGDQPQHF
TGTGCCAGCAGTTACTCGCAGGGGGATCAGCCCCAGCATTTT
>TRBV7-9|-|-|TRBJ2-5
CASSPPGETQYF
TGTGCCAGCAGCCCCCCGGGGGAGACCCAGTACTTC
>TRBV7-9|TRBD2|once|TRBJ2-5
CASSGIGTSGGALETQYF
TGTGCCAGCAGCGGGATCGGGACTAGCGGGGGGGCCTTAGAGACCCAGTACTTC